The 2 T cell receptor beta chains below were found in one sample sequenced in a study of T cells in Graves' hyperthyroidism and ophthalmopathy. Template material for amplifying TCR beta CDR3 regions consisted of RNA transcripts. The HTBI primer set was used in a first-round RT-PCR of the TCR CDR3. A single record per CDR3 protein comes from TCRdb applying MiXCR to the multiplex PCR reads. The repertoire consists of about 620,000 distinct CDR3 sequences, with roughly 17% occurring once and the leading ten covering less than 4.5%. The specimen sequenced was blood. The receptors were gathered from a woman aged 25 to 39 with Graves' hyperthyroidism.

In DNA, the CDR3 is TGCGCCAGCAGCAACGTCCCCTACGAGCAGTACTTC. This codes for CASSNVPYEQYF. This chain uses TRBV5-1 with TRBJ2-7; D is ambiguous. The CDR3 loop spans 12 amino acids. Deletions cut 4 bases from V and 2 bases from J, with 7 bases between. The germline CDR1 and CDR2 sequences are SGHRS and YFSETQ.

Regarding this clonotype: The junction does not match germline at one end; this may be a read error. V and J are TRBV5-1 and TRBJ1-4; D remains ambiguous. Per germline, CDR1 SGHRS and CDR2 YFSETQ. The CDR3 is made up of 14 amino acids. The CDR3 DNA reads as TGCGCCCGCAGCTTGGGCCGAGTAGAACAAAAACTGTTTTTT. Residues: CARSLGRVEQKLFF.